The 20 T cell receptor beta chains in this list originate from one sample, sequenced in a study of glioma-infiltrating T cells. Amplification of TCR alpha and beta CDR3 regions from RNA used iRepertoire nested multiplex PCR. TCRdb reprocessed the multiplex PCR reads via MiXCR and lists one record per CDR3 protein. The sample records tens of thousands of distinct CDR3 sequences, under 30% being singletons. Sequenced: glioma tissue, nonneoplastic brain tissue, or PBMCs (not recorded which). These TCRs come from a human donor with low-grade glioma or glioblastoma, undergoing nonglioma brain surgery, or in good health (not recorded which).

There are many counts of this clonotype. V gene TRBV20-1 combines with J gene TRBJ1-1; 9 bases align to TRBD1. After removal of 2 bases from V and 10 bases from J, the junction contained 8 bases not matched to a gene. This CDR3 spans 13 amino acids. CDR1 is DFQATT, CDR2 SNEGSKA, per germline (reference sequence). This chain's CDR3 is CSARPTGGGGAFF. CDR3 nucleotides: TGCAGTGCTAGACCGACAGGGGGAGGAGGAGCTTTCTTT.

As concerns this clonotype: This could be a read error, since a much larger clone is one nucleotide away. The chain carries TRBV18 and TRBJ2-5; either TRBD1 or TRBD2 may supply D (6 bases each). Germline CDR1 and CDR2: KGHSH and LQKENI. This CDR3 is 13 amino acids long. V gave up 1 base and J gave up 4 bases, with 7 bases separating them. The CDR3 loop reads CASSPQGGETQYF. The CDR3 bases are TGTGCCAGCTCACCACAGGGGGGAGAGACCCAGTACTTC. Full variable domain (rest looked up from reference TRBV18 and TRBJ2-5): NAGVMQNPRHLVRRRGQEARLRCSPMKGHSHVYWYRQLPEEGLKFMVYLQKENIIDESGMPKERFSAEFPKEGPSILRIQQVVRGDSAAYFCASSPQGGETQYFGPGTRLLVL.

V and J are TRBV29-1 and TRBJ1-1; 7 bases align to TRBD1. The CDR3 totals 13 residues. Unmatched junction bases numbered 9, after V lost 5 bases and J lost 6 bases. Germline assignment: CDR1 SQVTM and CDR2 ANQGSEA. The chain's CDR3 is CSVRRGRGAEAFF. DNA for the CDR3: TGCAGCGTTAGAAGGGGGCGCGGCGCTGAAGCTTTCTTT.

The rearrangement joins TRBV18 to TRBJ1-1; 7 bases are a match to TRBD1. The CDR3 totals 14 residues. With 9 bases clipped from V and 0 bases from J, the junction kept 7 bases outside the gene matches. The germline V gene has CDR1 KGHSH and CDR2 LQKENI. The CDR3 bases are TGTGCCAGAACACCACAGGGGCTGAACACTGAAGCTTTCTTT. Residues: CARTPQGLNTEAFF.

The J gene is TRBJ2-1, the V gene TRBV29-1; a weak D match, TRBD2 (6 bases). The CDR3 is 16 amino acids. The germline V gene has CDR1 SQVTM and CDR2 ANQGSEA. V was clipped by 6 bases and J by 5 bases, with 23 bases between them. The CDR3 DNA follows: TGCAGCGTCGAGACGGGAGACCGGCCAGCGAACAATGAGCAGTTCTTC. This sequence encodes CSVETGDRPANNEQFF.

There are many counts of this clonotype. This rearrangement joins TRBV14 to TRBJ1-6, with D maybe TRBD1 (5 bases). This CDR3 spans 14 amino acids. The germline CDR1 and CDR2 sequences are SGHDN and FVKESK. V lost 2 bases to trimming and J lost 9 bases, with 11 bases between them. The CDR3 region is CASSQLGGISPLHF. The DNA for the CDR3 is TGTGCCAGCAGCCAACTGGGGGGAATTTCACCCCTCCACTTT. The full variable domain, rest sourced from reference TRBV14 and TRBJ1-6, is EAGVTQFPSHSVIEKGQTVTLRCDPISGHDNLYWYRRVMGKEIKFLLHFVKESKQDESGMPNNRFLAERTGGTYSTLKVQPAELEDSGVYFCASSQLGGISPLHFGNGTRLTVT.

Details on this clonotype: One end of the junction is discordant with germline, which a read error may explain. The rearrangement links TRBV2 to TRBJ2-5, with a weak D call TRBD2 (5 bases). The germline V gene encodes CDR1 SNHLY and CDR2 FYNNEI. The CDR3 totals 11 residues. In DNA form, the CDR3 reads TGTGCCAGCAGCGAAAGGGAGACCCGGTACTTC. This sequence encodes CASSERETRYF.

Turning to this clonotype: This sequence may be a read error, since a much larger clone differs from it by one base. The chain recombines TRBV7-2 with TRBJ2-1, with 11 nucleotides matching TRBD2. The CDR3 extends over 16 amino acids. The germline V gene has CDR1 SGHTA and CDR2 FQGNSA. V dropped 4 bases and J dropped 6; count of bases not matched to a gene: 8. The CDR3 DNA reads TGTGCCAGCAGCTCAAAAGGGACTAGCGGACCCAATGAGCAGTTCTTC. Translating it yields CASSSKGTSGPNEQFF.

V and J are TRBV19 and TRBJ1-2, with 8 bases lining up with TRBD1. This CDR3 region has 14 residues. V was clipped by 4 bases and J by 3 bases; unmatched bases: 4. Germline V lookup: CDR1 LNHDA, CDR2 SQIVND (reference sequence). The CDR3 bases are TGTGCCAGTAGTAGGGACAGGCAATACTATGGCTACACCTTC. Translation gives CASSRDRQYYGYTF.

A few counts support this clonotype. V and J are TRBV7-2 and TRBJ2-3; D gene unclear. Germline values: CDR1 SGHTA, CDR2 FQGNSA. The V gene lost 5 bases and the J gene lost 2 bases, with 8 bases spanning the gap. The CDR3 has 13 residues. CDR3 loop: CASSRASTDTQYF. For the CDR3, the DNA is TGTGCCAGCAGCCGAGCCTCCACAGATACGCAGTATTTT.

This clonotype was seen ten or more times. This sequence joins TRBV2 and TRBJ1-2, with D uncertain. There are 13 residues in the CDR3. Germline V gene sequence: CDR1 SNHLY, CDR2 FYNNEI. V lost 6 bases to trimming and J lost 9 bases, with 17 bases between them. The DNA for the CDR3 is TGTGCCAGCAGCCCCGGGGAGGCCTTAAGCTACACCTTC. Protein sequence: CASSPGEALSYTF.

This clonotype was recorded many times. The chain carries TRBV24-1 and TRBJ2-3; D may match TRBD1 or TRBD2 (7 bases each). With 7 bases removed from V and 4 bases from J, the gap between germline ends came to 20 bases. Germline values: CDR1 KGHDR, CDR2 SFDVKD. This CDR3 contains 16 residues. The CDR3 reads CATSPTVQGRADTQYF. As DNA, the CDR3 is TGTGCCACCAGCCCCACAGTACAGGGGAGGGCAGATACGCAGTATTTT.

Ten or more counts support this clonotype. V and J are TRBV12-3 or TRBV12-4 and TRBJ1-6; D call uncertain. The CDR3 is made up of 13 amino acids. Trimming pared 1 base from V and 7 bases from J, leaving 5 bases between. For the CDR3, the DNA is TGTGCCAGCAGTTTAGACGCGAATTCACCCCTCCACTTT. Amino acids: CASSLDANSPLHF.

On this clonotype itself: The final CDR3 position lacks the conserved phenylalanine or tryptophan, pointing to a likely read error. The J gene is TRBJ2-1, the V gene TRBV14; D perhaps matches TRBD1 (6 bases). CDR3 length: 15 amino acids. The V gene's germline CDR1 is SGHDN and CDR2 FVKESK. The V end lost 4 bases, the J end lost 7 bases, and 17 bases lay between the germline ends. The CDR3 region has the DNA TGTGCCAGCAGCCCCGGGACATGGGGCCGGAATGAGCAGTTCCTC. It encodes CASSPGTWGRNEQFL.

V and J are TRBV5-1 and TRBJ2-5, with D perhaps matching TRBD2 (6 bases). The V gene lost 4 bases and the J gene lost 5 bases, with 15 bases spanning the gap. This CDR3 is 14 amino acids long. Germline V gives CDR1 SGHRS, CDR2 YFSETQ. CDR3 bases: TGCGCCAGCAGCAGCCATTTCCGGGGGGAGACCCAGTACTTC. Amino acid sequence: CASSSHFRGETQYF.

This chain uses TRBV20-1 with TRBJ2-1; TRBD1 might be the D (5 bases). Germline V gives CDR1 DFQATT, CDR2 SNEGSKA (reference sequence). V lost 0 bases to trimming and J lost 7 bases, with 16 bases between them. This CDR3 comprises 15 residues. This CDR3 reads CSARDGRAHRNEQFF. CDR3 nucleotides: TGCAGTGCTAGAGATGGCAGGGCCCATAGAAATGAGCAGTTCTTC.

This clonotype was found many times. The J gene is TRBJ1-2, the V gene TRBV20-1; the D is unclear. The germline gives CDR1 DFQATT, CDR2 SNEGSKA (reference sequence). The CDR3 consists of 16 residues. Trimming took 1 base from V and 8 from J, leaving 23 bases between them. The CDR3 bases are TGCAGTGCTAGAGGGTCAGGTTCCGGGCCCAGAGTGGGCTACACCTTC. It yields the protein CSARGSGSGPRVGYTF.

This clonotype was detected ten times or more. The CDR3 DNA is TGTGCCAGCAGTTTGACTAGCGGGGGGGGGAAGACCCAGTACTTC. Translated: CASSLTSGGGKTQYF. The chain uses TRBV6-2 or TRBV6-3 and TRBJ2-5, with 14 bases identical to TRBD2. The V segment lost 4 bases and the J segment 6 bases; nucleotides outside the gene matches: 4. The CDR3 is 15 amino acids. CDR1 and CDR2 (germline): MNHEY, SVGEGT.

This clonotype was recorded many times. The chain links TRBV6-1 to TRBJ1-6, with 10 bases that match TRBD1. This CDR3 contains 16 residues. V shed 6 bases, J shed 7 bases, and the junction held 9 bases outside the gene matches. Germline-derived CDR1 and CDR2 are MNHNS and SASEGT. Here the CDR3 reads CASRARTGQGNSPLHF. The CDR3 region has the DNA TGTGCCAGCAGGGCGAGGACGGGACAGGGGAATTCACCCCTCCACTTT.

This clonotype was recorded at least ten times. This sequence joins TRBV29-1 and TRBJ1-1, with D uncertain. The germline V and J ends were trimmed by 4 bases and 4 bases, with 16 bases remaining between them. CDR3 length: 14 amino acids. The germline V gene has CDR1 SQVTM and CDR2 ANQGSEA. The CDR3 loop is CSVVLRHTTTEAFF. CDR3 DNA: TGCAGCGTTGTTCTCCGACATACGACCACTGAAGCTTTCTTT.